These 19 T cell receptor beta chains were all obtained from the same sample, sequenced in a study of blood T cells in healthy people across ages. The second PCR ran roughly 6 to 11 cycles with a sample-barcoded 5' primer and J-beta primers. TCRdb fed the 5' RACE reads into MiXCR, producing one record per CDR3 protein. Of 650,000 to 1,000,000 distinct CDR3 sequences in the sample, 36% are singletons; the top ten hold about an eighth. Sample: blood. Receptor source: a man younger than 35 in good health.

The table lists this clonotype with a few counts. The chain combines TRBV27 with TRBJ2-3, with 7 bases matching TRBD2. Unmatched junction bases numbered 8, after V lost 2 bases and J lost 0 bases. The CDR3 covers 17 residues. From germline, CDR1 is MNHEY and CDR2 SMNVEV (reference sequence). The CDR3: CASSLNPRGVSTDTQYF. CDR3 DNA: TGTGCCAGCAGTTTAAATCCCCGGGGGGTCAGCACAGATACGCAGTATTTT.

This clonotype was found many times. The chain has TRBV6-2 or TRBV6-3 and TRBJ2-3, with D tentatively TRBD1 or TRBD2 (5 bases each). The CDR3 has 14 amino acids. The germline CDR1 and CDR2 sequences are MNHEY and SVGEGT. Trimming cost V 8 bases and J 0 bases, with 12 bases left between them. CDR3 DNA sequence: TGTGCCAGCGAGGGTGGGGCTAGCACAGATACGCAGTATTTT. It encodes CASEGGASTDTQYF.

The chain recombines TRBV11-1 with TRBJ2-7, with D tentatively TRBD1 (6 bases). The V gene's germline CDR1 is SGHAT and CDR2 FQDESV (reference sequence). The CDR3 covers 15 residues. The V gene lost 5 bases and the J gene lost 4 bases, with 18 bases spanning the gap. This chain's CDR3 is CASSKTRDNSYEQYF. As DNA, the CDR3 is TGTGCCAGCAGCAAAACACGGGACAATTCTTACGAGCAGTACTTC. The whole variable domain, filled in from reference TRBV11-1 and TRBJ2-7, reads EAEVAQSPRYKITEKSQAVAFWCDPISGHATLYWYRQILGQGPELLVQFQDESVVDDSQLPKDRFSAERLKGVDSTLKIQPAELGDSAMYLCASSKTRDNSYEQYFGPGTRLTVT.

This clonotype was seen only a few times. This chain uses TRBV10-3 with TRBJ2-1, with 11 bases that match TRBD2. The V gene end was trimmed by 10 bases and the J gene end by 8 bases; junction bases not matched to a gene: 10. The CDR3 is made up of 14 amino acids. Germline assignment: CDR1 ENHRY and CDR2 SYGVKD. CDR3 sequence: CATAGTSGYDEQFF. DNA of the CDR3: TGTGCCACCGCCGGGACTAGCGGTTACGATGAGCAGTTCTTC.

This clonotype was seen a handful of times. The V and J genes are TRBV7-2 and TRBJ1-1, with 7 bases matching TRBD1. Per germline, CDR1 SGHTA and CDR2 FQGNSA. The junction had 11 bases not matched to a gene; V was cut back by 2 bases and J by 2 bases. CDR3 length equals 17 residues. The CDR3 DNA follows: TGTGCCAGCAGCTTATGGGACAGCCTCACAGCTAACACTGAAGCTTTCTTT. The encoded protein is CASSLWDSLTANTEAFF.

In this sample, this clonotype turned up a few times. The V gene is TRBV30, the J gene TRBJ2-3, with TRBD2 matching 7 bases. This CDR3 comprises 15 residues. After removal of 2 bases from V and 2 bases from J, the junction contained 7 bases not matched to a gene. The germline gives CDR1 GTSNPN, CDR2 SVGIG (reference sequence). The CDR3: CAWSSGLADTDTQYF. DNA of the CDR3: TGTGCCTGGAGTAGCGGGCTAGCGGACACAGATACGCAGTATTTT.

The chain couples TRBV7-2 to TRBJ2-7; D perhaps matches TRBD1 (6 bases). CDR1 and CDR2 from the germline V gene are SGHTA and FQGNSA. The CDR3 covers 15 residues. Trimming stripped 1 base from V and 2 bases from J, with 12 bases between. The DNA for the CDR3 is TGTGCCAGCAGCTTAGAGGGGGTAGGGCCCTACGAGCAGTACTTC. Residues: CASSLEGVGPYEQYF.

In its sample, this clonotype was seen a few times. The genes are TRBV20-1 and TRBJ2-5; D may be TRBD2 (6 bases). The CDR3 loop spans 16 amino acids. The V and J ends lost 1 base and 11 bases respectively, with 26 bases between them. Germline-derived CDR1 and CDR2 are DFQATT and SNEGSKA (reference sequence). CDR3 bases: TGCAGTGCTAGAGGCGGGATAGGGGCAGGGAAATACGGGCAGTACTTC. It translates to CSARGGIGAGKYGQYF.

The chain employs TRBV18 and TRBJ2-7; D may be TRBD1 or TRBD2 (5 bases each). Deletions cut 10 bases from V and 6 bases from J, with 22 bases between. Germline CDR1 KGHSH, CDR2 LQKENI. The CDR3 covers 14 residues. The CDR3 sequence: CATRDESRAGEQYF. The CDR3, as DNA: TGTGCCACCCGAGATGAGTCCAGGGCGGGCGAGCAGTACTTC.

This clonotype has at least ten counts. The gene calls are TRBV12-3 or TRBV12-4 and TRBJ2-5, with D perhaps matching TRBD2 (7 bases). CDR3 length equals 14 residues. Trimming removed 5 bases at V and 4 bases at J, with 14 bases between. In DNA form, the CDR3 reads TGTGCCAGCAGTCCTAACAGGGAGGGAGAGACCCAGTACTTC. Its protein is CASSPNREGETQYF.

The chain uses TRBV6-5 and TRBJ2-7; the D call may be TRBD1 or TRBD2 (5 bases each). CDR3 length: 14 residues. V was cut by 6 bases and J by 2 bases, with 14 bases left in between. The germline CDR1 and CDR2 sequences are MNHEY and SVGAGI. CDR3 residues: CASSKGTAPYEQYF. In DNA form, the CDR3 reads TGTGCCAGCAGCAAGGGGACCGCTCCCTACGAGCAGTACTTC.

The genes are TRBV20-1 and TRBJ2-1; D remains ambiguous. The DNA end is more similar to TRBJ2-7, so the J call may be wrong. Germline CDR1 is DFQATT and CDR2 is SNEGSKA (reference sequence). The CDR3 extends over 12 amino acids. The CDR3 DNA sequence: TGCAGTGCCCCGGAAGGTTACAATGAGCAGTACTTC. Translated, it gives CSAPEGYNEQYF.

This clonotype appeared many times. The gene calls are TRBV27 and TRBJ2-7; 10 bases are a match to TRBD2. Germline CDR1 reads MNHEY; CDR2 reads SMNVEV (reference sequence). With V trimmed by 6 bases and J by 0 bases, 8 bases remained unmatched. The CDR3 runs to 16 residues. CDR3 nucleotides: TGTGCCAGCAGCTCCCAGACTAGCGGGTTCTCCTACGAGCAGTACTTC. It yields the protein CASSSQTSGFSYEQYF.

The V call is TRBV4-1, the J call TRBJ2-1, with D possibly TRBD1 on 5 matching bases. This CDR3 has 15 amino acids. The germline V gene has CDR1 MGHRA and CDR2 YSYEKL. V was shortened by 4 bases and J by 7 bases, with 17 bases between the two germline ends. CDR3 loop: CASSPHLDRENEQFF. CDR3 coding DNA: TGCGCCAGCAGCCCCCATCTCGACAGAGAAAATGAGCAGTTCTTC.

This chain connects TRBV20-1 to TRBJ2-1; D possibly corresponds to TRBD2 (5 bases). Trimming shortened V by 0 bases and J by 8 bases, and 17 bases separated the two germline ends. Per the germline V gene, CDR1 is DFQATT and CDR2 is SNEGSKA (reference sequence). The CDR3 totals 15 residues. The CDR3 sequence is CSARDEGASGYEQFF. In DNA form, the CDR3 reads TGCAGTGCTAGAGATGAGGGCGCATCGGGGTATGAGCAGTTCTTC.

This clonotype was observed a few times. This chain connects TRBV4-1 to TRBJ2-5; 7 bases are a match to TRBD1. V shed 3 bases, J shed 1 base, and the junction held 8 bases outside the gene matches. The CDR3 spans 16 residues. Germline values: CDR1 MGHRA, CDR2 YSYEKL. CDR3: CASSHPIGGSQETQYF. The CDR3, as DNA: TGCGCCAGCAGCCATCCCATAGGGGGCTCCCAAGAGACCCAGTACTTC.

Note on this clonotype: Germline is not matched at one junction end, which may reflect a read error. This sequence joins TRBV6-5 and TRBJ1-2; tentatively, D is TRBD1 (6 bases). The V gene's germline CDR1 is MNHEY and CDR2 SVGAGI. This CDR3 has 14 residues. Written as DNA, the CDR3 is TGTGTCAGCAGTCGGACAGTGAGGAACTATGGCTACACCTTC. This encodes CVSSRTVRNYGYTF.

This clonotype was detected only a few times. This chain joins TRBV7-9 and TRBJ2-1, with D uncertain. The CDR3 consists of 10 residues. Germline lookup yields CDR1 SEHNR and CDR2 FQNEAQ (reference sequence). V was trimmed by 1 base and J by 15 bases, leaving 7 bases between them. CDR3 amino acids: CASSLDSGFF. The CDR3 DNA reads TGTGCCAGCAGCTTAGATTCCGGGTTCTTC.

V and J are TRBV7-2 and TRBJ1-4; TRBD1 matches 8 bases. The V segment lost 3 bases and the J segment 8 bases; nucleotides outside the gene matches: 5. Germline CDR1 SGHTA, CDR2 FQGNSA. There are 14 residues in the CDR3. The CDR3 loop reads CASSFGQGQEKLFF. CDR3 in DNA: TGTGCCAGCAGCTTTGGACAGGGTCAGGAAAAACTGTTTTTT.